One and the same sample provided the 6 T cell receptor beta chains below, sequenced in a study of T cell repertoires in cytomegalovirus infection. These receptors' antigens are unknown. TCRdb used MiXCR to reprocess the reads, holding one entry per CDR3 protein. The sample shows some 940,000 distinct CDR3 sequences, roughly a third of them seen only once. The sample was cultured CD8+ T cells from PBMCs, taken from culture after CMV antigen stimulation. All receptors derive from a human donor in good health (CMV status not recorded). Some clones in this sample may be carry-over from other donors' samples.

The chain couples TRBV27 to TRBJ1-1, with D perhaps TRBD1 (5 bases). The V gene lost 2 bases and the J gene lost 0 bases, with 13 bases spanning the gap. The germline gives CDR1 MNHEY, CDR2 SMNVEV (reference sequence). This CDR3 is 16 amino acids long. The CDR3 is CASSLVGGGLNTEAFF. The CDR3, as DNA: TGTGCCAGCAGTTTAGTGGGGGGGGGGTTGAACACTGAAGCTTTCTTT.

This rearrangement joins TRBV10-3 to TRBJ2-4; maybe TRBD1 (5 bases). Germline V gene data show CDR1 as ENHRY and CDR2 as SYGVKD. Trimming took 0 bases from V and 8 from J, leaving 17 bases between them. CDR3 size: 16 residues. The CDR3 DNA sequence: TGTGCCATCAGTGAGTCGACTCCAGGGCCACGGGACATTCAGTACTTC. Protein sequence: CAISESTPGPRDIQYF.

V is TRBV6-2 or TRBV6-3 and J is TRBJ2-2, with D possibly being TRBD1 (6 bases). The germline V gene has CDR1 MNHEY and CDR2 SVGEGT. The CDR3 runs to 14 residues. Trimming removed 6 bases at V and 5 bases at J, with 13 bases between. The CDR3 DNA sequence: TGTGCCAGCAGGCCGGGACACTATACCGGGGAGCTGTTTTTT. Protein sequence: CASRPGHYTGELFF.

Only a few counts were recorded for this clonotype. This chain links TRBV7-9 with TRBJ2-1; either TRBD1 or TRBD2 may supply D (6 bases each). This CDR3 contains 14 residues. CDR1 and CDR2 from the germline V gene are SEHNR and FQNEAQ (reference sequence). Trimming shortened V by 2 bases and J by 10 bases, and 15 bases separated the two germline ends. The chain's CDR3 is CASSLSQGGQEQFF. The CDR3 region has the DNA TGTGCCAGCAGCTTAAGTCAAGGGGGGCAGGAGCAGTTCTTC.

Comment on this clonotype: Sequence at one end of the junction differs from germline and may be a read error. The chain carries TRBV10-3 and TRBJ2-1; 8 positions agree with TRBD1. Germline CDR1 reads ENHRY; CDR2 reads SYGVKD. This CDR3 is 16 amino acids long. The chain's CDR3 is CAISDGQGGLGNEQFF. CDR3 in DNA: TGTGCCATCAGTGACGGACAGGGCGGGTTGGGCAATGAGCAGTTCTTT.

The chain joins TRBV13 to TRBJ2-3; 10 nucleotides align to TRBD1. The CDR3 is made up of 15 amino acids. Trimming removed 5 bases from V and 6 bases from J; junction bases left unmatched: 8. CDR1 and CDR2 (germline): PRHDT, FYEKMQ (reference sequence). The CDR3 loop is CASSMAGTGDDTQYF. CDR3 sequence (DNA): TGTGCCAGCAGCATGGCCGGGACAGGGGATGATACGCAGTATTTT.